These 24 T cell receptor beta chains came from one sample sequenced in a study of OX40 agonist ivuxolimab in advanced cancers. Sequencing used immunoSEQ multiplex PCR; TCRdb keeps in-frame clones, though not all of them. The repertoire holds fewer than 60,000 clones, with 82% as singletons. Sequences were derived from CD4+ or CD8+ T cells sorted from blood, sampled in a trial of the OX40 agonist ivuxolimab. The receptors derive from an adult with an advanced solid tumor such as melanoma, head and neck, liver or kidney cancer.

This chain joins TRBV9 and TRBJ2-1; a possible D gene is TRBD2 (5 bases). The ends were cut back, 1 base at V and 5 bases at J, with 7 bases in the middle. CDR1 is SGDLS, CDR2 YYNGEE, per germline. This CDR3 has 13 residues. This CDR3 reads CASSVLGDNEQFF. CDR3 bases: TGTGCCAGCAGCGTACTCGGGGACAATGAGCAGTTCTTC.

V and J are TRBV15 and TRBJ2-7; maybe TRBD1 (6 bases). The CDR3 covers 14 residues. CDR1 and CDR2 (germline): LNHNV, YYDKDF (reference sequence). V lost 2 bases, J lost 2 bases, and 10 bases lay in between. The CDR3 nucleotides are TGTGCCACCAGCAGAAAAGCAGGGGCCTACGAGCAGTACTTC. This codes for CATSRKAGAYEQYF.

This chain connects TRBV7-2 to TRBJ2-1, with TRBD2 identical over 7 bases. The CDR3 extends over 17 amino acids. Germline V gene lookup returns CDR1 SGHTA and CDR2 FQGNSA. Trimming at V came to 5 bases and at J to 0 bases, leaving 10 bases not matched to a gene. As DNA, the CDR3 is TGTGCCAGCAGCCACTCCCTCACTAGCGACTCCTACAATGAGCAGTTCTTC. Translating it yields CASSHSLTSDSYNEQFF.

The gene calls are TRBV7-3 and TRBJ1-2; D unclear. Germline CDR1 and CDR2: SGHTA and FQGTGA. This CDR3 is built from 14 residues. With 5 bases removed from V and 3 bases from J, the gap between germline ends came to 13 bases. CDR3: CASSTTGSDYGYTF. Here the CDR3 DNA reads TGTGCCAGCAGCACCACCGGGTCTGACTATGGCTACACCTTC.

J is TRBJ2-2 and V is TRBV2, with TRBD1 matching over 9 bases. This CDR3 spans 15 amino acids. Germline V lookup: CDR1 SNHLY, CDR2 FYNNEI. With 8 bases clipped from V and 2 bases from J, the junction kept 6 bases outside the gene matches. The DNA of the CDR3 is TGTGCCAGCTTAAAACAGGGGGCTAACACCGGGGAGCTGTTTTTT. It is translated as CASLKQGANTGELFF.

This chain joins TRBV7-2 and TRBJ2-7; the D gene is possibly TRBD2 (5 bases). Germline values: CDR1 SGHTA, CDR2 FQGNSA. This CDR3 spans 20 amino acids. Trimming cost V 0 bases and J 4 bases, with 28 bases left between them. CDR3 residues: CASSLAQWGLVFPGDYEQYF. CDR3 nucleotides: TGTGCCAGCAGCTTAGCGCAGTGGGGTTTAGTATTTCCCGGGGATTACGAGCAGTACTTC. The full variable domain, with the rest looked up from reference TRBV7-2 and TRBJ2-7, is GAGVSQSPSNKVTEKGKDVELRCDPISGHTALYWYRQSLGQGLEFLIYFQGNSAPDKSGLPSDRFSAERTGGSVSTLTIQRTQQEDSAVYLCASSLAQWGLVFPGDYEQYFGPGTRLTVT.

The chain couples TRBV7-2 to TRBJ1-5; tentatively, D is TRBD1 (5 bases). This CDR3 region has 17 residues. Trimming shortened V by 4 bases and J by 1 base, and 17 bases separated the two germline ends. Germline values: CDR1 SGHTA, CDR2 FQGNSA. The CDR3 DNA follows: TGTGCCAGCAGCTCACTCTTTGACTGGGGGAGCAATCAGCCCCAGCATTTT. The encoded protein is CASSSLFDWGSNQPQHF.

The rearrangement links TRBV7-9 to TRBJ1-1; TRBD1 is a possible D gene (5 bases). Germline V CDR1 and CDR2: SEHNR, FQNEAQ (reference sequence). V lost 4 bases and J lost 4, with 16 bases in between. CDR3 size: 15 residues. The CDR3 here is CASSYGGVGGTEAFF. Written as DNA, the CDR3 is TGTGCCAGCAGCTATGGAGGGGTGGGCGGCACTGAAGCTTTCTTT.

The CDR3 is CASRIVASGGGGQFF. For the CDR3, the DNA is TGTGCCAGCAGAATTGTTGCTAGCGGGGGCGGGGGACAGTTCTTC. The V and J genes are TRBV27 and TRBJ2-1, with 10 bases identical to TRBD2. V shed 6 bases and J 13 bases; nucleotides not matched to a gene: 15. CDR1 MNHEY and CDR2 SMNVEV come from the germline V gene (reference sequence). CDR3 length: 15 residues.

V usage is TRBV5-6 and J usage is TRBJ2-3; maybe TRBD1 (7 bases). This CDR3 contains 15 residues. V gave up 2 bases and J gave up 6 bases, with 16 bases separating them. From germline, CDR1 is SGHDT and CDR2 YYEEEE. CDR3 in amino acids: CASSLGRGSGDTQYF. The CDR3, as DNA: TGTGCCAGCAGCTTAGGCAGGGGGAGCGGGGATACGCAGTATTTT. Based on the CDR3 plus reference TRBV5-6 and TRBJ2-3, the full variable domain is DAGVTQSPTHLIKTRGQQVTLRCSPKSGHDTVSWYQQALGQGPQFIFQYYEEEERQRGNFPDRFSGHQFPNYSSELNVNALLLGDSALYLCASSLGRGSGDTQYFGPGTRLTVL.

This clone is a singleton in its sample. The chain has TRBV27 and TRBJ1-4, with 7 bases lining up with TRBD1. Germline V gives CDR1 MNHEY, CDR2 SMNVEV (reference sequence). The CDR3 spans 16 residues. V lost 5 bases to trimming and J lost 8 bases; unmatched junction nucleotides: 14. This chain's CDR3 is CASSPHRQGGREKLFF. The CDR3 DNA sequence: TGTGCCAGCAGTCCCCATCGACAGGGTGGTCGGGAAAAACTGTTTTTT.

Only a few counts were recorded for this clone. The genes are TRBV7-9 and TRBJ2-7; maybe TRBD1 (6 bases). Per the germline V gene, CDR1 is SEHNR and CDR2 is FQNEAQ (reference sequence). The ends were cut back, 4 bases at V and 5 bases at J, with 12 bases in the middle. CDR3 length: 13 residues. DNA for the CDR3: TGTGCCAGCAGCTCCGGGACATTCCACGAGCAGTACTTC. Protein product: CASSSGTFHEQYF.

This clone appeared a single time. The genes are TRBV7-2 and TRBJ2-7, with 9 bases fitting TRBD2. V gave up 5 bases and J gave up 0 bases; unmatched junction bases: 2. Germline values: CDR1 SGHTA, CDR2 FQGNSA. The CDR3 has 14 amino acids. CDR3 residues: CASSISGSSYEQYF. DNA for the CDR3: TGTGCCAGCAGCATTAGCGGGAGCTCCTACGAGCAGTACTTC. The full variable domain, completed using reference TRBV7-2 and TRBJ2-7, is GAGVSQSPSNKVTEKGKDVELRCDPISGHTALYWYRQSLGQGLEFLIYFQGNSAPDKSGLPSDRFSAERTGGSVSTLTIQRTQQEDSAVYLCASSISGSSYEQYFGPGTRLTVT.

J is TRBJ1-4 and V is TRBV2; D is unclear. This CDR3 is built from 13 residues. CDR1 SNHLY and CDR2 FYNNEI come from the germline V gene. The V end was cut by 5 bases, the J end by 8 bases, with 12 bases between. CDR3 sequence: CASSLRGREKLFF. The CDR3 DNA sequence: TGTGCCAGCAGTCTTCGTGGCAGGGAAAAACTGTTTTTT. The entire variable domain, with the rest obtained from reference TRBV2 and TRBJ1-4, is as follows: EPEVTQTPSHQVTQMGQEVILRCVPISNHLYFYWYRQILGQKVEFLVSFYNNEISEKSEIFDDQFSVERPDGSNFTLKIRSTKLEDSAMYFCASSLRGREKLFFGSGTQLSVL.

CDR3 amino acids: CASSLVDRVNTEAFF. The DNA for the CDR3 is TGCGCCAGCAGCTTGGTAGACAGGGTAAACACTGAAGCTTTCTTT. This chain links TRBV5-1 with TRBJ1-1, with 7 bases that match TRBD1. Germline trimming cut 0 bases from V and 2 bases from J; bases unmatched to any gene: 4. Germline CDR1 is SGHRS and CDR2 is YFSETQ. The CDR3 extends over 15 amino acids.

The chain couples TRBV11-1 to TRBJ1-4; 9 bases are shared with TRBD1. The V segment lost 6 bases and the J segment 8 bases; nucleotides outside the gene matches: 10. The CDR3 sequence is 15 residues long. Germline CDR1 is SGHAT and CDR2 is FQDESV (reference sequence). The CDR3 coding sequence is TGTGCCAGCAGTTTACTGACAGGGGGAAACGAAAAACTGTTTTTT. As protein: CASSLLTGGNEKLFF.

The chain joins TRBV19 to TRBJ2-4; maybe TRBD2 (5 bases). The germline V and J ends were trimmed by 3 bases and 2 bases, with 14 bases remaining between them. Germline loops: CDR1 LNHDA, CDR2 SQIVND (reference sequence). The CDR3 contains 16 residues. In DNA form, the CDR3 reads TGTGCCAGTAGTATCCCCAGTGGGAGCTCCAAAAACATTCAGTACTTC. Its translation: CASSIPSGSSKNIQYF.

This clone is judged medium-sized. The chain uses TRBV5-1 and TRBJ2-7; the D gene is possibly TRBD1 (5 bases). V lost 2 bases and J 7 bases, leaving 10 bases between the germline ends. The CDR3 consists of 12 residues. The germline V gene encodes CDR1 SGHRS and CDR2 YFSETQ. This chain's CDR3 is CASSLAAGEQYF. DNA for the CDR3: TGCGCCAGCAGCTTAGCCGCAGGGGAGCAGTACTTC.

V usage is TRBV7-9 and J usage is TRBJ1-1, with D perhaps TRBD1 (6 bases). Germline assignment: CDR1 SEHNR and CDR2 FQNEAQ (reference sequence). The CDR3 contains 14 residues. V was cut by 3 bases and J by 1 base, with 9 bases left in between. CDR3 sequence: CASSFQQGNTEAFF. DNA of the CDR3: TGTGCCAGCAGCTTTCAACAGGGGAACACTGAAGCTTTCTTT.

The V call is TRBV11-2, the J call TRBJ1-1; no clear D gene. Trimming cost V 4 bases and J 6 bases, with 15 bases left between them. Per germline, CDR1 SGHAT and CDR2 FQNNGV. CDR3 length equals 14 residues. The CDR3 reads CASSSRTGGSEAFF. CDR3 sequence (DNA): TGTGCCAGCAGCTCACGGACGGGAGGATCTGAAGCTTTCTTT.

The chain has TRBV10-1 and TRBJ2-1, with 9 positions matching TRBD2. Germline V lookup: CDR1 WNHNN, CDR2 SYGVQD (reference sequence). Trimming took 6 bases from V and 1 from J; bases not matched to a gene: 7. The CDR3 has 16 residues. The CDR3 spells CASSLLAGASYNEQFF. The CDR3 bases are TGCGCCAGCAGCCTGTTAGCGGGGGCTTCCTACAATGAGCAGTTCTTC.

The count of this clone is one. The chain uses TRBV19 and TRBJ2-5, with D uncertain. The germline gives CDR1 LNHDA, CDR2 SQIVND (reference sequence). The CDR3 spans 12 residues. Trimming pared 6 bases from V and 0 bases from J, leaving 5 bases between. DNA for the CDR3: TGTGCCAGTAGGCGGAACCAAGAGACCCAGTACTTC. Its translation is CASRRNQETQYF.

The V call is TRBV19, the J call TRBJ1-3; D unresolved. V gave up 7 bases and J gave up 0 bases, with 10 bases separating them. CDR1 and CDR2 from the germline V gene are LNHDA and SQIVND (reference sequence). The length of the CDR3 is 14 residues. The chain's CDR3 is CASTSSRSGNTIYF. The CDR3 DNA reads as TGTGCCAGTACCTCCAGCCGCTCTGGAAACACCATATATTTT.

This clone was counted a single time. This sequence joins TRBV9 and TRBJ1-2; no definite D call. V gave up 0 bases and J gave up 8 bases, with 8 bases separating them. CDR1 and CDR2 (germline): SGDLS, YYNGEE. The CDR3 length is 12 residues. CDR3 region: CASSVGGSGYTF. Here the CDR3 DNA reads TGTGCCAGCAGCGTAGGGGGATCAGGCTACACCTTC.